One sample yielded the 16 T cell receptor beta chains listed below, sequenced in a study of T-cell memory formation after mild COVID-19. TCRdb analysed the 5' RACE reads with MiXCR anew, one entry per CDR3 protein. Found here are tens of thousands of distinct CDR3 sequences, about 7% of them singletons; the top ten hold 1.4%. Specimen: PBMCs or a T cell subset sorted from them (not recorded which). The receptors shown here come from a man aged 18 to 35 who had mild COVID-19 (a few samples of this study predate the infection). Cell type and time point are not known.

This clonotype was observed a handful of times. The chain employs TRBV12-3 or TRBV12-4 and TRBJ1-1; 8 bases align to TRBD1. V shed 5 bases and J 0 bases; nucleotides not matched to a gene: 8. The CDR3 is 16 residues long. Here the CDR3 reads CASSPRTGRMNTEAFF. Written as DNA, the CDR3 is TGTGCCAGCAGTCCCCGGACAGGGAGGATGAACACTGAAGCTTTCTTT.

The chain links TRBV7-2 to TRBJ1-5, with no clear D. Looked up from germline, CDR1 is SGHTA and CDR2 is FQGNSA. V was clipped by 1 base and J by 5 bases, with 9 bases between them. CDR3 length equals 14 residues. The CDR3 bases are TGTGCCAGCAGCTTAGATCCGCATTATCAGCCCCAGCATTTT. Protein product: CASSLDPHYQPQHF.

This sequence joins TRBV12-3 or TRBV12-4 and TRBJ1-2; 7 bases agree with TRBD1. The J segment lost 4 bases and the V segment lost 5 bases, leaving 7 bases of the junction unmatched. The CDR3 has 14 amino acids. The chain's CDR3 is CASSRQGGVYGYTF. In DNA, the CDR3 is TGTGCCAGCAGTCGACAGGGCGGCGTCTATGGCTACACCTTC.

The V call is TRBV2, the J call TRBJ2-3; D call uncertain. Trimming took off 8 bases at V and 2 bases at J, with 11 bases between the two ends. CDR1 is SNHLY and CDR2 is FYNNEI in the germline V gene. The CDR3 loop spans 13 amino acids. CDR3 in DNA: TGTGCCAGCCGGCCGGGCCCCACAGATACGCAGTATTTT. Protein product: CASRPGPTDTQYF.

Only a few counts were recorded for this clonotype. The chain carries TRBV5-1 and TRBJ2-3; D is uncertain. The length of the CDR3 is 15 residues. Trimming left V 0 bases short and J 0 bases short, with 8 bases between. CDR1 is SGHRS, CDR2 YFSETQ, per germline. CDR3 sequence reads: CASSLVVESTDTQYF. The CDR3 DNA sequence: TGCGCCAGCAGCTTGGTCGTAGAGAGCACAGATACGCAGTATTTT.

The J gene is TRBJ2-5, the V gene TRBV10-3; a weak D match, TRBD2 (5 bases). The CDR3 has 13 residues. Trimming cost V 10 bases and J 1 base, with 13 bases left between them. Germline CDR1 reads ENHRY; CDR2 reads SYGVKD. The CDR3 DNA reads as TGTGCCACGACCGAAGCGGCCCAAGAGACCCAGTACTTC. Protein: CATTEAAQETQYF.

This clonotype occurred many times. Written as DNA, the CDR3 is TGTGCCAGCAGTTTGGGGAGCTCCTATAATTCACCCCTCCACTTT. Translated, it gives CASSLGSSYNSPLHF. The chain carries TRBV12-3 or TRBV12-4 and TRBJ1-6; D gene unclear. The CDR3 is made up of 15 amino acids. Trimming stripped 3 bases from V and 0 bases from J, with 6 bases between.

The rearrangement uses TRBV25-1 and TRBJ2-3; D unresolved. Germline V lookup: CDR1 MGHDK, CDR2 SYGVNS. This CDR3 comprises 14 residues. Deletions cut 0 bases from V and 1 base from J, with 5 bases between. The CDR3 spells CASSEYAGTDTQYF. DNA of the CDR3: TGTGCCAGCAGTGAATATGCAGGCACAGATACGCAGTATTTT.

This clonotype occurred a few times. V and J are TRBV18 and TRBJ2-7; TRBD1 matches at 9 bases. The ends lost 6 bases at V and 2 bases at J; junction bases unmatched: 5. CDR1 KGHSH and CDR2 LQKENI come from the germline V gene. The CDR3 consists of 14 residues. CDR3 amino acids: CASSSGTGPYEQYF. The CDR3, as DNA: TGTGCCAGCTCCTCCGGGACAGGGCCCTACGAGCAGTACTTC.

This clonotype is labeled medium-sized. The rearrangement uses TRBV29-1 and TRBJ2-1, with TRBD1 matching over 8 bases. Trimming cost V 8 bases and J 5 bases; bases outside gene matches: 2. This CDR3 is 11 amino acids long. Germline CDR1 SQVTM, CDR2 ANQGSEA. Written as DNA, the CDR3 is TGCAGCACGGGACAGGACAATGAGCAGTTCTTC. It encodes CSTGQDNEQFF.

The chain uses TRBV5-1 and TRBJ2-5; 13 bases agree with TRBD2. Germline V gene sequence: CDR1 SGHRS, CDR2 YFSETQ. The CDR3 has 16 residues. The V and J ends lost 4 bases and 3 bases, in that order; junction bases with no gene match: 6. CDR3 in DNA: TGCGCCAGCAGCCGGACTAGCGGGGGCAGGGAAGAGACCCAGTACTTC. Its protein product is CASSRTSGGREETQYF.

This clonotype has ten or more counts. This chain uses TRBV5-1 with TRBJ2-1; 7 nucleotides line up with TRBD2. Germline trimming cut 0 bases from V and 9 bases from J; bases unmatched to any gene: 9. CDR1 is SGHRS and CDR2 is YFSETQ in the germline V gene. This CDR3 is 15 amino acids long. The CDR3 coding sequence is TGCGCCAGCAGCTTGGTCCCGGGACTAAGGAGTGAGCAGTTCTTC. Translation: CASSLVPGLRSEQFF.

The sample holds a few counts of this clonotype. This rearrangement joins TRBV6-5 to TRBJ1-5, with D possibly being TRBD1 (6 bases). This CDR3 spans 15 amino acids. Trimming stripped 6 bases from V and 5 bases from J, with 17 bases between. Germline CDR1 and CDR2: MNHEY and SVGAGI. CDR3 nucleotides: TGTGCCAGCAGCCTCGGGGGCCCCCAGGATCAGCCCCAGCATTTT. It translates to CASSLGGPQDQPQHF.

This chain links TRBV18 with TRBJ1-2; no firm D call. The CDR3 totals 13 residues. V lost 0 bases to trimming and J lost 7 bases, with 9 bases between them. Germline V gives CDR1 KGHSH, CDR2 LQKENI. This CDR3 reads CASSPPGILGYTF. The CDR3, as DNA: TGTGCCAGCTCACCACCGGGGATCCTTGGCTACACCTTC. Full variable domain (missing parts from reference TRBV18 and TRBJ1-2): NAGVMQNPRHLVRRRGQEARLRCSPMKGHSHVYWYRQLPEEGLKFMVYLQKENIIDESGMPKERFSAEFPKEGPSILRIQQVVRGDSAAYFCASSPPGILGYTFGSGTRLTVV.

This sequence joins TRBV5-1 and TRBJ1-3; 9 bases align to TRBD1. The CDR3 consists of 19 residues. The V gene end was trimmed by 1 base and the J gene end by 2 bases; junction bases not matched to a gene: 13. Germline CDR1 is SGHRS and CDR2 is YFSETQ. CDR3 DNA sequence: TGCGCCAGCAGCTTGAGGGGACAGGGCTTGAGTACGGCTGGAAACACCATATATTTT. Residues: CASSLRGQGLSTAGNTIYF.

This chain uses TRBV7-3 with TRBJ2-2, with D possibly TRBD1 on 6 matching bases. Trimming pared 3 bases from V and 8 bases from J, leaving 13 bases between. The CDR3 length is 14 residues. Germline V gene sequence: CDR1 SGHTA, CDR2 FQGTGA. The CDR3 nucleotides are TGTGCCAGCAGCTTGGACAGACAAGTGGGGGAGCTGTTTTTT. Residues: CASSLDRQVGELFF. The entire variable domain, with the rest obtained from reference TRBV7-3 and TRBJ2-2, is as follows: GAGVSQTPSNKVTEKGKYVELRCDPISGHTALYWYRQSLGQGPEFLIYFQGTGAADDSGLPNDRFFAVRPEGSVSTLKIQRTERGDSAVYLCASSLDRQVGELFFGEGSRLTVL.